What follows are 31 T cell receptor beta chains derived from one specimen sequenced in a study of OX40 agonist ivuxolimab in advanced cancers. The data were produced by immunoSEQ multiplex PCR, yet TCRdb's version contains in-frame clones alone and is incomplete. Seen here are over 55,000 clones, around 82% observed once, and the top ten hold roughly 8%. The sample in question was CD4+ or CD8+ T cells sorted from blood, obtained in a trial of the OX40 agonist ivuxolimab. The receptor source for this set is an adult with an advanced solid tumor such as melanoma, head and neck, liver or kidney cancer.

CDR3 nucleotides: TGTGCCAGCAGCTCCCCAGGGCCCCCTGAAGCTTTCTTT. Residues: CASSSPGPPEAFF. The chain is built from TRBV5-6 and TRBJ1-1, with TRBD1 as a possible D gene (5 bases). The V and J ends lost 3 bases and 6 bases respectively, with 12 bases between them. Germline assignment: CDR1 SGHDT and CDR2 YYEEEE. The CDR3 runs 13 residues.

The chain joins TRBV6-5 to TRBJ2-1, with D possibly being TRBD2 (5 bases). Trimming pared 0 bases from V and 4 bases from J, leaving 13 bases between. CDR1 and CDR2 from the germline V gene are MNHEY and SVGAGI. This CDR3 region has 16 residues. The CDR3, as DNA: TGTGCCAGCAGTTACTCGAGGGTTTTAGTGTACAATGAGCAGTTCTTC. This sequence encodes CASSYSRVLVYNEQFF.

The chain has TRBV5-1 and TRBJ2-7; a possible D gene is TRBD2 (5 bases). Germline V CDR1 and CDR2: SGHRS, YFSETQ. The CDR3 has 22 amino acids. V lost 0 bases, J lost 2 bases, and 33 bases lay in between. The CDR3 here is CASSLDRASAADYPCFTYEQYV. In DNA form, the CDR3 reads TGCGCCAGCAGCTTGGACCGGGCTTCCGCCGCAGACTACCCGTGTTTTACCTACGAGCAGTACGTC.

The V and J genes are TRBV5-8 and TRBJ1-1; 8 positions match TRBD1. The germline V gene has CDR1 SGHTS and CDR2 YDEGEE. This CDR3 has 15 amino acids. The ends lost 4 bases at V and 7 bases at J; junction bases unmatched: 12. The CDR3 loop reads CASSPFGQGPIEAFF. The CDR3 DNA sequence: TGTGCCAGCAGCCCATTCGGACAGGGACCTATTGAAGCTTTCTTT.

The chain has TRBV7-2 and TRBJ2-1; the match to TRBD2 covers 11 bases. Germline V gene sequence: CDR1 SGHTA, CDR2 FQGNSA. V lost 3 bases, J lost 2 bases, and 3 bases stayed unmatched. This CDR3 is 16 amino acids long. The CDR3 is CASSFRLAGTYNEQFF. The CDR3 region has the DNA TGTGCCAGCAGCTTCCGACTAGCGGGGACCTACAATGAGCAGTTCTTC.

The chain carries TRBV7-8 and TRBJ2-2, with 8 bases fitting TRBD1. V lost 2 bases to trimming and J lost 0 bases; unmatched junction nucleotides: 11. Germline loops: CDR1 SGHVS, CDR2 FQNEAQ. The CDR3 has 19 amino acids. CDR3 sequence reads: CASSLPRTGRMANTGELFF. As DNA, the CDR3 is TGTGCCAGCAGCTTACCACGGACAGGGAGAATGGCGAACACCGGGGAGCTGTTTTTT. Full variable domain (outside the CDR3, taken from reference TRBV7-8 and TRBJ2-2): GAGVSQSPRYKVAKRGQDVALRCDPISGHVSLFWYQQALGQGPEFLTYFQNEAQLDKSGLPSDRFFAERPEGSVSTLKIQRTQQEDSAVYLCASSLPRTGRMANTGELFFGEGSRLTVL.

This chain connects TRBV16 to TRBJ1-1; 9 positions match TRBD1. The CDR3 extends over 15 amino acids. After removal of 0 bases from V and 4 bases from J, the junction contained 3 bases not matched to a gene. Per the germline V gene, CDR1 is KGHSY and CDR2 is FQNENV. The CDR3 DNA is TGTGCCAGCAGCCAATCCGGGACAGGGAGCACTGAAGCTTTCTTT. Translation gives CASSQSGTGSTEAFF.

The chain employs TRBV18 and TRBJ2-1; D is uncertain. From germline, CDR1 is KGHSH and CDR2 LQKENI. The ends were cut back, 3 bases at V and 3 bases at J, with 9 bases in the middle. The CDR3 is 14 residues long. CDR3 sequence: CASSPGILYNEQFF. CDR3 sequence (DNA): TGTGCCAGCTCACCGGGCATCCTCTACAATGAGCAGTTCTTC.

This sequence joins TRBV4-3 and TRBJ2-1; no reliable D call. Trimming cost V 4 bases and J 0 bases, with 13 bases left between them. The length of the CDR3 is 16 residues. The germline V gene encodes CDR1 LGHNA and CDR2 YSLEER. This CDR3 reads CASSPTGRSSYNEQFF. The CDR3 DNA reads as TGCGCCAGCAGCCCGACTGGCAGAAGCTCCTACAATGAGCAGTTCTTC.

The chain is built from TRBV6-1 and TRBJ2-7; D ambiguous. This CDR3 is built from 12 residues. CDR1 is MNHNS and CDR2 is SASEGT in the germline V gene. V lost 3 bases and J lost 6, with 9 bases in between. CDR3 DNA: TGTGCCAGCAGTGATTGGGGATTCGAGCAGTACGTC. Its translation: CASSDWGFEQYV.

In its sample, this clone was seen a few times. The chain employs TRBV19 and TRBJ1-2, with 7 bases fitting TRBD1. Trimming took 1 base from V and 8 from J; bases not matched to a gene: 13. The CDR3 has 16 residues. The germline V gene encodes CDR1 LNHDA and CDR2 SQIVND (reference sequence). The CDR3 here is CASSIVAGQAAVGYTF. The CDR3, as DNA: TGTGCCAGTAGTATAGTCGCCGGACAGGCAGCGGTCGGCTACACCTTC.

The V call is TRBV7-2, the J call TRBJ1-2; D might be TRBD1 (6 bases). The V end lost 1 base, the J end lost 8 bases, and 11 bases lay between the germline ends. Germline V gives CDR1 SGHTA, CDR2 FQGNSA. There are 13 residues in the CDR3. The CDR3: CASSLVAGDGYTF. CDR3 sequence (DNA): TGTGCCAGCAGCTTAGTTGCAGGGGACGGCTACACCTTC.

V is TRBV19 and J is TRBJ1-2, with a weak D call TRBD1 (6 bases). V dropped 6 bases and J dropped 4 bases, with 18 bases sitting between them. The CDR3 has 15 residues. The germline CDR1 and CDR2 sequences are LNHDA and SQIVND (reference sequence). Written as DNA, the CDR3 is TGTGCCAGTAGGACCCTAGCGGGGGCGATCTATGGCTACACCTTC. Residues: CASRTLAGAIYGYTF.

This chain uses TRBV5-1 with TRBJ1-1, with D possibly matching TRBD1 (5 bases). Germline CDR1 reads SGHRS; CDR2 reads YFSETQ. Trimming shortened V by 0 bases and J by 4 bases, and 7 bases separated the two germline ends. The CDR3 consists of 13 residues. Here the CDR3 reads CASSLGQSTEAFF. CDR3 in DNA: TGCGCCAGCAGCTTGGGACAGTCCACTGAAGCTTTCTTT.

The CDR3 spells CAISGGGSANEQFF. CDR3 in DNA: TGTGCCATCAGTGGGGGAGGGTCCGCCAATGAGCAGTTCTTC. V usage is TRBV10-3 and J usage is TRBJ2-1; 7 bases line up with TRBD2. V lost 4 bases to trimming and J lost 6 bases; unmatched junction nucleotides: 6. The CDR3 consists of 14 residues. The germline V gene has CDR1 ENHRY and CDR2 SYGVKD.

This chain links TRBV10-2 with TRBJ2-3, with 11 bases fitting TRBD2. The CDR3 totals 16 residues. Germline values: CDR1 WSHSY, CDR2 SAAADI. V gave up 6 bases and J gave up 5 bases; unmatched junction bases: 10. The CDR3 DNA sequence: TGCGCCAGCAGGGGACCTAGCGGGGGGCCGGGAGATACGCAGTATTTT. Its protein is CASRGPSGGPGDTQYF.

The V gene is TRBV4-1, the J gene TRBJ2-3; no clear D. The CDR3 runs 13 residues. Trimming pared 6 bases from V and 2 bases from J, leaving 9 bases between. Germline CDR1 MGHRA, CDR2 YSYEKL. CDR3 residues: CASSPPITDTQYF. The CDR3, as DNA: TGCGCCAGCAGTCCACCTATCACAGATACGCAGTATTTT.

The gene calls are TRBV10-3 and TRBJ1-6, with D hard to call. The CDR3 length is 14 residues. Germline V lookup: CDR1 ENHRY, CDR2 SYGVKD. Trimming left V 10 bases short and J 7 bases short, with 17 bases between. CDR3 nucleotides: TGTGCCACCAGACCAGCCGGCACAAATTCACCCCTCCACTTT. Translation: CATRPAGTNSPLHF.

V gene TRBV4-2 combines with J gene TRBJ2-3, with a possible D match to TRBD2 (6 bases). The V end lost 4 bases, the J end lost 0 bases, and 14 bases lay between the germline ends. The CDR3 extends over 16 amino acids. Germline V CDR1 and CDR2: LGHNA, YNFKEQ. For the CDR3, the DNA is TGTGCCAGCAGCCTCGCGGCGGGAATTAGCACAGATACGCAGTATTTT. Protein product: CASSLAAGISTDTQYF.

The CDR3 is CAISPTLNTEAFF. The CDR3 DNA reads TGTGCCATCTCACCCACTTTAAACACTGAAGCTTTCTTT. The V call is TRBV10-3, the J call TRBJ1-1; D unclear. CDR3 length equals 13 residues. V was pared by 8 bases and J by 2 bases, with 12 bases between. CDR1 is ENHRY, CDR2 SYGVKD, per germline.

V usage is TRBV19 and J usage is TRBJ1-4, with TRBD1 identical over 7 bases. After removal of 9 bases from V and 5 bases from J, the junction contained 15 bases not matched to a gene. Per the germline V gene, CDR1 is LNHDA and CDR2 is SQIVND (reference sequence). The CDR3 has 16 amino acids. CDR3 in DNA: TGTGCCAGCATCATTGCCCCCGGGACAGAGAATGAAAAACTGTTTTTT. Translated, it gives CASIIAPGTENEKLFF.

V and J are TRBV5-1 and TRBJ1-1; D is unclear. Germline lookup yields CDR1 SGHRS and CDR2 YFSETQ. The CDR3 is 9 amino acids. Trimming left V 4 bases short and J 8 bases short, with 3 bases between. DNA of the CDR3: TGCGCCAGCAGCCCGGAAGCTTTCTTT. Protein sequence: CASSPEAFF.

The chain links TRBV9 to TRBJ2-2, with TRBD2 matching over 12 bases. The length of the CDR3 is 16 residues. J was trimmed by 4 bases and V by 4 bases; bases with no gene match: 5. Germline V CDR1 and CDR2: SGDLS, YYNGEE. The CDR3, as DNA: TGTGCCAGCAGCCCAGGACTAGCGGGGCCCACCGGGGAGCTGTTTTTT. Translation: CASSPGLAGPTGELFF.

The chain has TRBV27 and TRBJ2-3, with TRBD2 matching 13 bases. J gave up 4 bases and V 5 bases, and 15 bases lay outside the gene matches. Germline V CDR1 and CDR2: MNHEY, SMNVEV (reference sequence). The CDR3 totals 19 residues. The CDR3 coding sequence is TGTGCCAGCAGTCCCGACCCCCCGGGACTAGCGGGAAAAGCAGATACGCAGTATTTT. This gives the protein CASSPDPPGLAGKADTQYF.

This chain links TRBV7-2 with TRBJ1-4, with D hard to call. Germline values: CDR1 SGHTA, CDR2 FQGNSA. Trimming removed 5 bases at V and 5 bases at J, with 6 bases between. The CDR3 length is 12 residues. The CDR3 nucleotides are TGTGCCAGCAGCCTCATGAATGAAAAACTGTTTTTT. Amino acids: CASSLMNEKLFF. Combining the CDR3 with reference TRBV7-2 and TRBJ1-4 gives the whole variable domain GAGVSQSPSNKVTEKGKDVELRCDPISGHTALYWYRQSLGQGLEFLIYFQGNSAPDKSGLPSDRFSAERTGGSVSTLTIQRTQQEDSAVYLCASSLMNEKLFFGSGTQLSVL.

This chain links TRBV7-2 with TRBJ2-3, with D perhaps TRBD1 (5 bases). Germline CDR1 is SGHTA and CDR2 is FQGNSA. This CDR3 is 15 amino acids long. Trimming stripped 4 bases from V and 1 base from J, with 12 bases between. The CDR3, as DNA: TGTGCCAGCAGCTCCAGGGTTATGGGCACAGATACGCAGTATTTT. Residues: CASSSRVMGTDTQYF.

CDR3 protein: CATTTSGSYNEQFF. The CDR3 DNA is TGTGCCACTACCACTAGCGGGTCCTACAATGAGCAGTTCTTC. This sequence joins TRBV19 and TRBJ2-1; 9 bases line up with TRBD2. The CDR3 has 14 residues. CDR1 and CDR2 (germline): LNHDA, SQIVND (reference sequence). Unmatched junction bases numbered 5, after V lost 10 bases and J lost 1 base. Full variable domain (rest looked up from reference TRBV19 and TRBJ2-1): DGGITQSPKYLFRKEGQNVTLSCEQNLNHDAMYWYRQDPGQGLRLIYYSQIVNDFQKGDIAEGYSVSREKKESFPLTVTSAQKNPTAFYLCATTTSGSYNEQFFGPGTRLTVL.

This clone occurred once. The chain carries TRBV11-2 and TRBJ2-7; 7 positions agree with TRBD1. Germline V gene sequence: CDR1 SGHAT, CDR2 FQNNGV. There are 14 residues in the CDR3. Losses at the gene ends were 1 base for V and 3 bases for J; bases not matched to a gene: 3. The CDR3 DNA reads as TGTGCCAGCAGCTTAGCGGGACAGCTCTACGAGCAGTACTTC. Translation: CASSLAGQLYEQYF.

Only one count was recorded for this clone. The chain has TRBV27 and TRBJ2-1; 9 bases are a match to TRBD2. This CDR3 is 15 amino acids long. Germline V lookup: CDR1 MNHEY, CDR2 SMNVEV (reference sequence). J was trimmed by 5 bases and V by 5 bases; bases with no gene match: 7. CDR3 region: CASSPIGGGDNEQFF. The CDR3 DNA reads as TGTGCCAGCAGTCCTATCGGCGGGGGGGACAATGAGCAGTTCTTC.

V gene TRBV5-5 combines with J gene TRBJ2-2; D is undetermined. The germline V gene encodes CDR1 SGHKS and CDR2 YYEKEE (reference sequence). The V gene lost 0 bases and the J gene lost 0 bases, with 9 bases spanning the gap. CDR3 length: 16 residues. The CDR3, as DNA: TGTGCCAGCAGCTTGGCAGGCGGAACGAACACCGGGGAGCTGTTTTTT. Its protein product is CASSLAGGTNTGELFF.

This clone has only one observation. This chain joins TRBV6-5 and TRBJ2-7, with D hard to call. Germline CDR1 and CDR2: MNHEY and SVGAGI. Trimming took off 4 bases at V and 2 bases at J, with 9 bases between the two ends. The CDR3 contains 13 residues. As DNA, the CDR3 is TGTGCCAGCAGTTCCAGCCTTACCTACGAGCAGTACGTC. This gives the protein CASSSSLTYEQYV.